This TCR beta chain was documented in a study of blood T cell repertoires in COVID-19. Study-level information: T cells, B-cell-depleted T cells, or PBMCs supplied cDNA or gDNA.

Grouping used clinical history reported by participants in a survey and questionnaire. Sequencing was performed with immunoSEQ multiplex PCR; in TCRdb, only in-frame clones are kept and a portion is missing. The sample shows approximately 440,000 clones, less than 95% of them seen only once. Trimming pared 0 bases from V and 2 bases from J, leaving 8 bases between. The CDR3 runs to 15 residues. The clonotype comes from a man between 18 and 29 years old who had recovered from COVID-19. The chain uses TRBV23-1 and TRBJ1-3; weak D call: TRBD1 (5 bases). TRBV23-1 is filed as an ORF, its function uncertain. The source material was PBMCs or T cells enriched from blood (not recorded which). In nucleotides, the CDR3 is TGCGCCAGCAGTCAATCGTCCAGGGCTGGAAACACCATATATTTT. Residues: CASSQSSRAGNTIYF.